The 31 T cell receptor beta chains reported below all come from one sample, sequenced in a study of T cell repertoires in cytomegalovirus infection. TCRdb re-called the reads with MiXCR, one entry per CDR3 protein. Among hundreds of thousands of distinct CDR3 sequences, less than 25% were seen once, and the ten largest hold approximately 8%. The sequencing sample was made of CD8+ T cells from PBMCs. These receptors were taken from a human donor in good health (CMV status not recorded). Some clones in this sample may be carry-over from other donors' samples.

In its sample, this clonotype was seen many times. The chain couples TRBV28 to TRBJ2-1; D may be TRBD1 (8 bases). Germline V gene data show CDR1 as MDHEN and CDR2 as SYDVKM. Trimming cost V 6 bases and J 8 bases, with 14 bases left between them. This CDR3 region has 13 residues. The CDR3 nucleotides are TGTGCCAGCAGCAACAGGGGGGGAGATGAGCAGTTCTTC. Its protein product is CASSNRGGDEQFF.

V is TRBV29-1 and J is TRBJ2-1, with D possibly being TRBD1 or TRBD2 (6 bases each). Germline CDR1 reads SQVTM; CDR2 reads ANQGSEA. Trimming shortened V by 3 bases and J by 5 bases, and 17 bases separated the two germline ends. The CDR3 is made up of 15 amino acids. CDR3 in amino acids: CSVERDTAPDNEQFF. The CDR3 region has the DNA TGCAGCGTTGAGCGGGACACCGCTCCGGACAATGAGCAGTTCTTC.

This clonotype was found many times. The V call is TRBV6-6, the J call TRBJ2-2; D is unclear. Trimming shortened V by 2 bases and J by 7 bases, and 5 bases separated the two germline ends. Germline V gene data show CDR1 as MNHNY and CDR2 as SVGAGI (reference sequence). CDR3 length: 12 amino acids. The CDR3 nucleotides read TGTGCCAGCAGTTACAGTGACGGGGAGCTGTTTTTT. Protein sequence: CASSYSDGELFF.

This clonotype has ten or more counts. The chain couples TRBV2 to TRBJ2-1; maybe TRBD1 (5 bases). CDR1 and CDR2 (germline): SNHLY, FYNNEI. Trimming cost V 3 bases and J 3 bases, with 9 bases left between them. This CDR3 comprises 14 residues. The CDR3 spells CASSDGRDYNEQFF. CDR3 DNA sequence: TGTGCCAGCAGTGACGGCAGGGACTACAATGAGCAGTTCTTC. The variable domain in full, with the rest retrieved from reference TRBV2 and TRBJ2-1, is EPEVTQTPSHQVTQMGQEVILRCVPISNHLYFYWYRQILGQKVEFLVSFYNNEISEKSEIFDDQFSVERPDGSNFTLKIRSTKLEDSAMYFCASSDGRDYNEQFFGPGTRLTVL.

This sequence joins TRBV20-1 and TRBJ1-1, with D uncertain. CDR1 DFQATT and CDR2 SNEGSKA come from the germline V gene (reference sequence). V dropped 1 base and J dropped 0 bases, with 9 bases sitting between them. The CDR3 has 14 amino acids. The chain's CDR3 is CSARVLELNTEAFF. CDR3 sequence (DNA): TGCAGTGCTAGAGTTCTAGAGTTGAACACTGAAGCTTTCTTT.

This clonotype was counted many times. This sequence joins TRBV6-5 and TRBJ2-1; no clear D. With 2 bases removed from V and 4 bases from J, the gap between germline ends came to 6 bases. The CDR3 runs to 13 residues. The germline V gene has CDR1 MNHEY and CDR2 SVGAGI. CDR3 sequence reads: CASSYEAYNEQFF. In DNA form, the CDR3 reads TGTGCCAGCAGTTACGAAGCTTACAATGAGCAGTTCTTC.

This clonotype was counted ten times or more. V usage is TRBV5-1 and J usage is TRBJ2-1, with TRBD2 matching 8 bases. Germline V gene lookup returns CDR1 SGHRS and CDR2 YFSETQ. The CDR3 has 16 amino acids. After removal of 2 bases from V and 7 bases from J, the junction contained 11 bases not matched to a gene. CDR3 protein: CASSLSGLEFQNEQFF. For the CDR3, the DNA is TGCGCCAGCAGCTTATCGGGACTAGAGTTTCAGAATGAGCAGTTCTTC.

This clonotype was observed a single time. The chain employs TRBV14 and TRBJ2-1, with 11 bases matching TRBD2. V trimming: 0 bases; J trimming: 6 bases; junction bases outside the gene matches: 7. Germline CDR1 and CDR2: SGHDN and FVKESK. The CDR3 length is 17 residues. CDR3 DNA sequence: TGTGCCAGCAGCCAAGATCCCTGGACTAGCGGGTTCAATGAGCAGTTCTTC. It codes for CASSQDPWTSGFNEQFF.

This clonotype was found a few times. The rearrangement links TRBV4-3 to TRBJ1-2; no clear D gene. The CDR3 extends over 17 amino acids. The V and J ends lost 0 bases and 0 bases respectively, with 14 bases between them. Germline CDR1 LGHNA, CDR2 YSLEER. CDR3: CASSQDKKTVPNYGYTF. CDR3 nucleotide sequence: TGCGCCAGCAGCCAAGATAAGAAAACAGTTCCTAACTATGGCTACACCTTC.

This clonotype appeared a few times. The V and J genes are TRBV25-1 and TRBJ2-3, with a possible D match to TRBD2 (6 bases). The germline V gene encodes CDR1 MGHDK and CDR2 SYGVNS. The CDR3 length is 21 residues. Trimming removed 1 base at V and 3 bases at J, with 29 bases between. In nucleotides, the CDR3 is TGTGCCAGCAGTGAATGGCGCCCGGCACTCGATAGGCGGGGATGGACAGATACGCAGTATTTT. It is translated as CASSEWRPALDRRGWTDTQYF.

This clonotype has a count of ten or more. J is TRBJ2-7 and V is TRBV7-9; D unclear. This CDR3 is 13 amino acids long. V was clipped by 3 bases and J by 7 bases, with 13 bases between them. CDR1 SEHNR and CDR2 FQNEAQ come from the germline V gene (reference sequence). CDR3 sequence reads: CASSFLGFGEQYF. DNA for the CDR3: TGTGCCAGCAGCTTCTTAGGATTTGGTGAGCAGTACTTC.

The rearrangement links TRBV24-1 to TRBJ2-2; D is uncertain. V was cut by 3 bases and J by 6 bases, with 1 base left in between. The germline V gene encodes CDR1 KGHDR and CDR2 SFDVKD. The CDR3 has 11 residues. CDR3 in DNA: TGTGCCACCAGTGATGCCGGGGAGCTGTTTTTT. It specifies CATSDAGELFF.

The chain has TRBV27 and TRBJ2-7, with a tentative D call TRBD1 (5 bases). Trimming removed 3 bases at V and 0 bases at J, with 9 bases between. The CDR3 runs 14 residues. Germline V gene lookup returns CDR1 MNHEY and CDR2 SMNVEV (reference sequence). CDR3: CASSLTVFSYEQYV. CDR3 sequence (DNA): TGTGCCAGCAGTTTGACAGTCTTCTCCTACGAGCAGTACGTC.

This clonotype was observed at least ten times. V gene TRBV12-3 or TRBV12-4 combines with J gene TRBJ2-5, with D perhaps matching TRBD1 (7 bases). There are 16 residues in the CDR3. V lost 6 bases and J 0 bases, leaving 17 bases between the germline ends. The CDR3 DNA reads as TGTGCCAGCAGCACGGACACAGGGGACTACCAAGAGACCCAGTACTTC. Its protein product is CASSTDTGDYQETQYF.

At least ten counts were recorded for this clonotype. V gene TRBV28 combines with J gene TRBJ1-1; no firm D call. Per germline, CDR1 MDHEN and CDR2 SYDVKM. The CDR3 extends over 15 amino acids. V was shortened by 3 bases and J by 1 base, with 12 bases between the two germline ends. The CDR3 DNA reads TGTGCCAGCAGTTTTGTCGTTCCCCCGAACACTGAAGCTTTCTTT. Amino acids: CASSFVVPPNTEAFF.

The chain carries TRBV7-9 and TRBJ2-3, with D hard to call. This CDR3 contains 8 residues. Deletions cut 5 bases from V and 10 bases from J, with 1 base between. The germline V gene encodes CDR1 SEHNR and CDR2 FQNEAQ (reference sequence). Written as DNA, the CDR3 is TGTGCCAGCAGCCCGCAGTATTTT. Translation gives CASSPQYF.

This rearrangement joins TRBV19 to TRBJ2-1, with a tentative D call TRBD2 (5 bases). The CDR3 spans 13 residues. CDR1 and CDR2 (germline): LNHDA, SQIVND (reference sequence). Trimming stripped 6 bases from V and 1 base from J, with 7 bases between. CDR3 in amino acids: CASRDFSYNEQFF. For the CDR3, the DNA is TGTGCCAGTAGGGACTTTTCCTACAATGAGCAGTTCTTC.

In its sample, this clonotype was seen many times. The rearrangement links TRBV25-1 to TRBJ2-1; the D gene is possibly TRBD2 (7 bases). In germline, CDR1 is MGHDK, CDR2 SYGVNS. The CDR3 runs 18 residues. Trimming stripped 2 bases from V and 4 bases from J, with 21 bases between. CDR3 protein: CASSESTSVGGAYNEQFF. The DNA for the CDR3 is TGTGCCAGCAGTGAAAGTACAAGTGTAGGGGGGGCGTACAATGAGCAGTTCTTC.

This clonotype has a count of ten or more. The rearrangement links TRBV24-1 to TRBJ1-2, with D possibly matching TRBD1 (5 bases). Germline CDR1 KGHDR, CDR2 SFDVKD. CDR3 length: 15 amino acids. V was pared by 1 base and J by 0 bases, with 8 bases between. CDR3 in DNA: TGTGCCACCAGTGATTTCAGGGATCCTAACTATGGCTACACCTTC. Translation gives CATSDFRDPNYGYTF.

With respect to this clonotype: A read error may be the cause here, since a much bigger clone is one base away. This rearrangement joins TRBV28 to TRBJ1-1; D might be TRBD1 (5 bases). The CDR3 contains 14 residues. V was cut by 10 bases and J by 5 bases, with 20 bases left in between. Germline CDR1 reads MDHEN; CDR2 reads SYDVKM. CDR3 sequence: CANNQAGWTTEAFF. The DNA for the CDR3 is TGTGCCAACAACCAAGCAGGGTGGACGACTGAAGCTTTCTTT.

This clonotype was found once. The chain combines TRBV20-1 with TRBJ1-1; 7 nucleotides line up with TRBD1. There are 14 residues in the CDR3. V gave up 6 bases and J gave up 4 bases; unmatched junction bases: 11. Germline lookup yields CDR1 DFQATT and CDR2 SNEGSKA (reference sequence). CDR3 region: CSAPRQGSGTEAFF. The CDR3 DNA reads TGCAGTGCCCCAAGACAGGGTAGTGGCACTGAAGCTTTCTTT.

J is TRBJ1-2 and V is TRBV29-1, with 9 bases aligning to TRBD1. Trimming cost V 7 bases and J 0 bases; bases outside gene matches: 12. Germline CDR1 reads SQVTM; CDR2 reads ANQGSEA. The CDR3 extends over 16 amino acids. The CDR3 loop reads CSAPGTGLFSNYGYTF. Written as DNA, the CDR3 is TGCAGCGCTCCCGGGACAGGGCTATTCTCTAACTATGGCTACACCTTC.

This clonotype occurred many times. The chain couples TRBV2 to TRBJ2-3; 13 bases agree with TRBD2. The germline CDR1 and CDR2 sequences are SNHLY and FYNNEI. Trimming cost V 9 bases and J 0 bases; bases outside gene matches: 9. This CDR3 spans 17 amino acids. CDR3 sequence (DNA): TGTGCCAGGGAAATCGGACTAGCGGGAGCTAGCACAGATACGCAGTATTTT. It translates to CAREIGLAGASTDTQYF.

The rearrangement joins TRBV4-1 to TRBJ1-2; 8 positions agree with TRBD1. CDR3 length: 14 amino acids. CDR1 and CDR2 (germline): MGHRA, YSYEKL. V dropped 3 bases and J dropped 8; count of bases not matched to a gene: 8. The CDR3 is CASSHSKPGGGYTF. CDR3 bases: TGCGCCAGCAGCCACAGTAAGCCAGGGGGCGGCTACACCTTC.

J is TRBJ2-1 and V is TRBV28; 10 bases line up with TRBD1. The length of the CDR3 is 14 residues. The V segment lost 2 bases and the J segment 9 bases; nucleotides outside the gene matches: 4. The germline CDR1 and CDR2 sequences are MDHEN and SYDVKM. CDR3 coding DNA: TGTGCCAGCAGTTTAAGGACAGGGGGGGGTGAGCAGTTCTTC. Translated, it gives CASSLRTGGGEQFF.

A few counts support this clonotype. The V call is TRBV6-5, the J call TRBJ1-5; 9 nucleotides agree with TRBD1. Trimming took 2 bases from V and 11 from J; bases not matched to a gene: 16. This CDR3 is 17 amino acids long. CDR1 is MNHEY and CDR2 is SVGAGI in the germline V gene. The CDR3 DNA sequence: TGTGCCAGCAGTTACCCGGACAGGGGAATTTTGGAAAAGACCCAGCATTTT. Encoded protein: CASSYPDRGILEKTQHF.

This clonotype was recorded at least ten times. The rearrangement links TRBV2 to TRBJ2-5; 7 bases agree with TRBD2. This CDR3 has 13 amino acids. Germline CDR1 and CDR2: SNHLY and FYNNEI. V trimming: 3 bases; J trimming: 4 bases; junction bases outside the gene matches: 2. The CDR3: CASSDGLVETQYF. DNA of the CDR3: TGTGCCAGCAGTGACGGACTAGTAGAGACCCAGTACTTC.

The CDR3 spells CATRRTLPGQETQYF. The CDR3 nucleotides are TGTGCCACCCGCCGGACCTTGCCGGGTCAAGAGACCCAGTACTTC. V gene TRBV15 combines with J gene TRBJ2-5; D is unresolved. V dropped 8 bases and J dropped 2 bases, with 18 bases sitting between them. CDR3 length: 15 amino acids. The V gene's germline CDR1 is LNHNV and CDR2 YYDKDF (reference sequence).

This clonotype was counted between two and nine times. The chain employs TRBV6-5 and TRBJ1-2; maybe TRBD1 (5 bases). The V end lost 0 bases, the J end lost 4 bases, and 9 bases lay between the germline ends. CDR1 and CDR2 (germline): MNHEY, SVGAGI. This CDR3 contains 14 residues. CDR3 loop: CASSYSVTVYGYTF. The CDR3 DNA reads TGTGCCAGCAGTTACTCCGTGACAGTCTATGGCTACACCTTC.

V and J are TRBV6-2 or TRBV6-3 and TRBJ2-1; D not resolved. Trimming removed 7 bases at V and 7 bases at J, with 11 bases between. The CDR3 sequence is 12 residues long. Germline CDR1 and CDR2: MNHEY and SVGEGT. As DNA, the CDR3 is TGTGCCAGCAAGGGCAGTTTGAATGAGCAGTTCTTC. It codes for CASKGSLNEQFF.

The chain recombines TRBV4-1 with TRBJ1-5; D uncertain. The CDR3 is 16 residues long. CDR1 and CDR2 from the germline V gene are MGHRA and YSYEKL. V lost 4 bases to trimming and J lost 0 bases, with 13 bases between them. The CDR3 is CASSREQIYSNQPQHF. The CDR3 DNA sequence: TGCGCCAGCAGCCGAGAACAGATCTATAGCAATCAGCCCCAGCATTTT.